The 13 T cell receptor beta chains in this list originate from one sample, sequenced in a study of blood T cell repertoires in COVID-19. Some clones are missing from TCRdb's copy, which holds only in-frame ones; the method was immunoSEQ multiplex PCR. The table has approximately 360,000 clones, under 85% seen once. The specimen sequenced was PBMCs or T cells enriched from blood (not recorded which). Every receptor here comes from a woman in her fifties or sixties who had recovered from COVID-19.

The J gene is TRBJ1-3, the V gene TRBV11-3, with D unclear. This CDR3 is 16 amino acids long. Looked up from germline, CDR1 is SGHNT and CDR2 is YENEEA. Trimming pared 5 bases from V and 0 bases from J, leaving 14 bases between. The CDR3, as DNA: TGTGCCAGCAGCCTAGGGCAGGCGAGCTCTGGAAACACCATATATTTT. Its translation: CASSLGQASSGNTIYF.

V is TRBV5-1 and J is TRBJ2-7; D may be TRBD1 (5 bases). The CDR3 spans 15 residues. V was cut by 0 bases and J by 0 bases, with 10 bases left in between. Germline-derived CDR1 and CDR2 are SGHRS and YFSETQ. The CDR3 region is CASSLDRTSSYEQYF. CDR3 sequence (DNA): TGCGCCAGCAGCTTGGACAGGACCAGCTCCTACGAGCAGTACTTC.

The V call is TRBV7-2, the J call TRBJ2-1; 7 nucleotides match TRBD1. The CDR3 totals 16 residues. CDR1 is SGHTA, CDR2 FQGNSA, per germline. J gave up 9 bases and V 3 bases, and 14 bases lay outside the gene matches. The CDR3: CASSFSPGGASGEQFF. The CDR3 bases are TGTGCCAGCAGCTTCTCCCCAGGGGGAGCCTCCGGTGAGCAGTTCTTC.

This clone was observed a few times. This chain joins TRBV10-3 and TRBJ1-2; D is unresolved. CDR1 and CDR2 (germline): ENHRY, SYGVKD. The CDR3 runs 12 residues. The V gene lost 2 bases and the J gene lost 4 bases, with 5 bases spanning the gap. This CDR3 reads CAISEDTYGYTF. CDR3 coding DNA: TGTGCCATCAGTGAGGACACCTATGGCTACACCTTC.

This clone has a single count. The chain links TRBV28 to TRBJ2-7, with no clear D. The CDR3 is 12 residues long. In germline, CDR1 is MDHEN, CDR2 SYDVKM. The V and J ends lost 3 bases and 6 bases respectively, with 9 bases between them. The CDR3 reads CASSFPNPEQYF. The CDR3 nucleotides are TGTGCCAGCAGTTTCCCAAATCCCGAGCAGTACTTC.

The J gene is TRBJ1-1, the V gene TRBV7-3, with a possible D match to TRBD1 (5 bases). Germline V CDR1 and CDR2: SGHTA, FQGTGA. V lost 6 bases and J 0 bases, leaving 17 bases between the germline ends. The CDR3 is made up of 16 amino acids. The CDR3 sequence: CASSRTGRALNTEAFF. The CDR3 nucleotides are TGTGCCAGCAGTCGTACGGGCAGGGCCCTGAACACTGAAGCTTTCTTT.

Comments on this clone: Other DNA variants within this sample encode the same CDR3. CDR3 region: CASSVTSGGTDTQYF. For the CDR3, the DNA is TGTGCCAGCAGCGTCACTAGCGGGGGCACAGATACGCAGTATTTT. The rearrangement uses TRBV9 and TRBJ2-3, with 10 bases matching TRBD2. CDR3 size: 15 residues. V gave up 2 bases and J gave up 1 base; unmatched junction bases: 1. Looked up from germline, CDR1 is SGDLS and CDR2 is YYNGEE. Complete variable domain (other parts from reference TRBV9 and TRBJ2-3): DSGVTQTPKHLITATGQRVTLRCSPRSGDLSVYWYQQSLDQGLQFLIQYYNGEERAKGNILERFSAQQFPDLHSELNLSSLELGDSALYFCASSVTSGGTDTQYFGPGTRLTVL.

This clone has more than one count but fewer than ten. The gene calls are TRBV30 and TRBJ1-5, with no clear D. V lost 1 base to trimming and J lost 5 bases, with 9 bases between them. The CDR3 loop spans 13 amino acids. Germline CDR1 is GTSNPN and CDR2 is SVGIG (reference sequence). CDR3 DNA sequence: TGTGCCTGGAGTGGAACGGGTTATCAGCCCCAGCATTTT. Encoded protein: CAWSGTGYQPQHF.

The chain uses TRBV28 and TRBJ1-2, with D possibly matching TRBD1 (6 bases). The CDR3 covers 13 residues. Trimming left V 5 bases short and J 8 bases short, with 15 bases between. The germline V gene has CDR1 MDHEN and CDR2 SYDVKM. The CDR3: CASSVGTPRGYTF. The CDR3 coding sequence is TGTGCCAGCAGTGTAGGGACACCGCGGGGCTACACCTTC.

This clone was recorded a few times. The chain recombines TRBV10-3 with TRBJ2-1; D unclear. The V and J ends lost 6 bases and 10 bases respectively, with 10 bases between them. From germline, CDR1 is ENHRY and CDR2 SYGVKD. CDR3 size: 11 residues. The CDR3 reads CAIRENREQFF. CDR3 in DNA: TGTGCCATCAGGGAAAACAGAGAGCAGTTCTTC.

The V and J genes are TRBV4-1 and TRBJ2-7, with 7 positions matching TRBD1. The J segment lost 4 bases and the V segment lost 5 bases, leaving 5 bases of the junction unmatched. In germline, CDR1 is MGHRA, CDR2 YSYEKL. This CDR3 spans 13 amino acids. CDR3 residues: CASSSRDSYEQYF. CDR3 sequence (DNA): TGCGCCAGCAGCTCCCGGGACAGTTACGAGCAGTACTTC.

DNA for the CDR3: TGTGCCAGCGGTCGAGGCGGATCTAACTATGGCTACACCTTC. This codes for CASGRGGSNYGYTF. The V call is TRBV6-5, the J call TRBJ1-2; D is undetermined. This CDR3 region has 14 residues. Germline CDR1 MNHEY, CDR2 SVGAGI. The germline V and J ends were trimmed by 8 bases and 0 bases, with 13 bases remaining between them.

CDR3 nucleotides: TGTGCCAGCAACCAAGGCGGTAAGTTGCAGGAAAAACTGTTTTTT. Its protein product is CASNQGGKLQEKLFF. The chain joins TRBV6-4 to TRBJ1-4; the D is unclear. The CDR3 has 15 residues. Germline V gene data show CDR1 as MRHNA and CDR2 as SNTAGT. With 7 bases removed from V and 8 bases from J, the gap between germline ends came to 20 bases.